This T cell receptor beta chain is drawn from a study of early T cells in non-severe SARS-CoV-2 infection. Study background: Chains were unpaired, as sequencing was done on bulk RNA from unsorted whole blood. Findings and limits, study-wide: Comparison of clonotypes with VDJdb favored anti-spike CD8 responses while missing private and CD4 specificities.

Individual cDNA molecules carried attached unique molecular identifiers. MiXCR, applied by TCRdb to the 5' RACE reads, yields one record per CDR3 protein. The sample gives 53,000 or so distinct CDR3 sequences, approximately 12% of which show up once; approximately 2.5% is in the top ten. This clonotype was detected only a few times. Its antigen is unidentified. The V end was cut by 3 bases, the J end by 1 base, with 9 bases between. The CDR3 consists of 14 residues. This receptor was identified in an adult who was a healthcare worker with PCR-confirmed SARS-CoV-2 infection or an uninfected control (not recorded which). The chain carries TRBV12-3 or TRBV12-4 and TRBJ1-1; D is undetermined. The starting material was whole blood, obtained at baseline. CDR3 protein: CASSFWRRNTEAFF. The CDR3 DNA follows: TGTGCCAGCAGTTTTTGGCGACGGAACACTGAAGCTTTCTTT.